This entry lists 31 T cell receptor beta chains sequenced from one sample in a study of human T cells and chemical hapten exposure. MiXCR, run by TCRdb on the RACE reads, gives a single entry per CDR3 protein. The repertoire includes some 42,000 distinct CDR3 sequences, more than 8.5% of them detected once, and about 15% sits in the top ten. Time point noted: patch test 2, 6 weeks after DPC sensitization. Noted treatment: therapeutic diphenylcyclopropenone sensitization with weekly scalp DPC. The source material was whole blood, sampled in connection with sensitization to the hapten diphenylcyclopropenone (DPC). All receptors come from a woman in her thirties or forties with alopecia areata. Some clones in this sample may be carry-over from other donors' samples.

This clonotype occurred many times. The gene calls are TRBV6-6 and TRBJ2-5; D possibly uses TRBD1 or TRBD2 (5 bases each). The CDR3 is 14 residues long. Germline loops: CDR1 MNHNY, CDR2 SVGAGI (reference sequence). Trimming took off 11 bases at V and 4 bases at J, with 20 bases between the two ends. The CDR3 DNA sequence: TGTGCCGCCGGCTGGGACCCCGGGGCAGAGACCCAGTACTTC. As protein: CAAGWDPGAETQYF.

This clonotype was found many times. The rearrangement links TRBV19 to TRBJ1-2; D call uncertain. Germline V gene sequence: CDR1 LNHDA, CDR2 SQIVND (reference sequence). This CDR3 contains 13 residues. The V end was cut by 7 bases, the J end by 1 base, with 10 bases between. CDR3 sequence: CASIERGNYGYTF. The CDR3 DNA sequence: TGTGCCAGTATCGAGCGGGGTAACTATGGCTACACCTTC.

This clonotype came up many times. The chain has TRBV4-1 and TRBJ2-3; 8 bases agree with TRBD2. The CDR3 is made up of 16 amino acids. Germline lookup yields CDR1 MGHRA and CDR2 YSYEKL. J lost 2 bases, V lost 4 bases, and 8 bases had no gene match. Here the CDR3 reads CASSRGSGGYTDTQYF. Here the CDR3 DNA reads TGCGCCAGCAGCCGGGGAAGCGGGGGATACACAGATACGCAGTATTTT.

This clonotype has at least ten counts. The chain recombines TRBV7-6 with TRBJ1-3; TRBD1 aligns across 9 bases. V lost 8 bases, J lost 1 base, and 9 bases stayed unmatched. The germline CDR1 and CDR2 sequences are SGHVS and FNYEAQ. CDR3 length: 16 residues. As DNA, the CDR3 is TGTGCCAGCGGCGATTGGACAGGGGCTTCTGGAAACACCATATATTTT. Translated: CASGDWTGASGNTIYF.

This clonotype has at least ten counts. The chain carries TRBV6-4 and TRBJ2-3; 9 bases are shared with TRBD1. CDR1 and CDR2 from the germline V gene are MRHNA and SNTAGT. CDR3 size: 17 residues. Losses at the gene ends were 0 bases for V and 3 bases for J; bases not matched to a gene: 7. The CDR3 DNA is TGTGCCAGCAGTGACTCGAAGGGAGGGACAGGGACAGATACGCAGTATTTT. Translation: CASSDSKGGTGTDTQYF.

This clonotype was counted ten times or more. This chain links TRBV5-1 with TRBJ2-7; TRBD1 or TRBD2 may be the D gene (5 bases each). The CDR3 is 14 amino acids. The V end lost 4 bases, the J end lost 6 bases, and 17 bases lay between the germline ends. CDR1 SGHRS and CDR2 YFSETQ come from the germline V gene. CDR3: CASSPDGQGAEQYF. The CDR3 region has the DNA TGCGCCAGCAGCCCGGATGGGCAGGGAGCCGAGCAGTACTTC.

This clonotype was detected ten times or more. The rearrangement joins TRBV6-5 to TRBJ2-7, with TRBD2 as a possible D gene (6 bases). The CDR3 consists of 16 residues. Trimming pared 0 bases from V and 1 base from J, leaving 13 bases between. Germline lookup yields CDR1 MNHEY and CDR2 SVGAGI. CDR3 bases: TGTGCCAGCAGTTACTCGAGGGACTCCCCTTCCTACGAGCAGTACTTC. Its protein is CASSYSRDSPSYEQYF.

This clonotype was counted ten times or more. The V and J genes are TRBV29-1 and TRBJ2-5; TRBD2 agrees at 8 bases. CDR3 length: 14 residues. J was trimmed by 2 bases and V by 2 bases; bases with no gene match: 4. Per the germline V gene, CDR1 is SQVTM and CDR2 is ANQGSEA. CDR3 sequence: CSVEQRGLQETQYF. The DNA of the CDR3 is TGCAGCGTTGAACAGCGGGGGTTGCAAGAGACCCAGTACTTC.

In DNA, the CDR3 is TGCAGTGCTGAAGGACAGGGCTACGAGCAGTACTTC. Translated, it gives CSAEGQGYEQYF. The chain is built from TRBV20-1 and TRBJ2-7; the match to TRBD1 covers 8 bases. The CDR3 runs 12 residues. Trimming took 5 bases from V and 3 from J; bases not matched to a gene: 3. Germline V lookup: CDR1 DFQATT, CDR2 SNEGSKA (reference sequence).

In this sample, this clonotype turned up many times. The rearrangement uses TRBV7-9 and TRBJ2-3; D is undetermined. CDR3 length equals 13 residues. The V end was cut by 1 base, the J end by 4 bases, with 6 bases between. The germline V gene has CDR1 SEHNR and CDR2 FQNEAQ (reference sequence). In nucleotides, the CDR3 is TGTGCCAGCAGCTTAGGGAACGCAGATACGCAGTATTTT. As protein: CASSLGNADTQYF.

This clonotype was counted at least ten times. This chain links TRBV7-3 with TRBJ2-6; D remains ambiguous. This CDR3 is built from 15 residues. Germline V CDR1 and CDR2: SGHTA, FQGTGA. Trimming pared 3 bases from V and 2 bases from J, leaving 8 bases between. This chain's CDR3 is CASSLTLAGANVLTF. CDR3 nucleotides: TGTGCCAGCAGCTTGACCCTTGCTGGGGCCAACGTCCTGACTTTC.

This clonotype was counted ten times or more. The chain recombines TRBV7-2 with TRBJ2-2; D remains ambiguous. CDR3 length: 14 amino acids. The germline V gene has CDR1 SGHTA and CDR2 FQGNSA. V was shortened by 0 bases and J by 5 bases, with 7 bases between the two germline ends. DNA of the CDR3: TGTGCCAGCAGCTTAGCTCCTACTACCGGGGAGCTGTTTTTT. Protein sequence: CASSLAPTTGELFF.

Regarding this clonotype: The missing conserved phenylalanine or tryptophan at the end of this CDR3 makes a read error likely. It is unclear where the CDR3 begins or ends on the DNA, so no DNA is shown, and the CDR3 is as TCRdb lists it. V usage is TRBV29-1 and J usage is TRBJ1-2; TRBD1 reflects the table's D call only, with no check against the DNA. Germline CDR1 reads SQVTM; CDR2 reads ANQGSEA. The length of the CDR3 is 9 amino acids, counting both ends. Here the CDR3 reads CSVDSNPLR.

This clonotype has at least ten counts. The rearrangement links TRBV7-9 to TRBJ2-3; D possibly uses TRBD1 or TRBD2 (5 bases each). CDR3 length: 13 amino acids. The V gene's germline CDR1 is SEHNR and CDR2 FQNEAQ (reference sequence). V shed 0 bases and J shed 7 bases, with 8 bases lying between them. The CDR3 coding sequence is TGTGCCAGCAGCTTAGCTGGGACGAATACGCAGTATTTT. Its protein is CASSLAGTNTQYF.

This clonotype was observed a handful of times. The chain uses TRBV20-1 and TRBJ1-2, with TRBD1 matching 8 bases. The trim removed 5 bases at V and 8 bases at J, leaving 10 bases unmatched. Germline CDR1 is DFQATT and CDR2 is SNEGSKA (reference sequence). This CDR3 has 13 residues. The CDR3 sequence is CSASPGGSWGYTF. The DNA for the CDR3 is TGCAGTGCTTCCCCAGGGGGCTCGTGGGGCTACACCTTC.

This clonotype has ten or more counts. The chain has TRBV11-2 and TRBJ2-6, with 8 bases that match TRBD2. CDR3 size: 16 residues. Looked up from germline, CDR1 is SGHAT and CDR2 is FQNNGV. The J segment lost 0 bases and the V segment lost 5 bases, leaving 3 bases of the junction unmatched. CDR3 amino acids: CASSVSGGSGANVLTF. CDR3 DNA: TGTGCCAGCAGCGTGAGCGGGGGCTCTGGGGCCAACGTCCTGACTTTC.

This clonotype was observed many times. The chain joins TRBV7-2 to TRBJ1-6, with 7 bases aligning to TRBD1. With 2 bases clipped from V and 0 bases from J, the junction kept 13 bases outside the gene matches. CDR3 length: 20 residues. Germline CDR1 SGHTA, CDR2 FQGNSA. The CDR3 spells CASSLTGQSYRSSYNSPLHF. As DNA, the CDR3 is TGTGCCAGCAGCTTAACGGGACAGTCATACCGAAGCTCCTATAATTCACCCCTCCACTTT.

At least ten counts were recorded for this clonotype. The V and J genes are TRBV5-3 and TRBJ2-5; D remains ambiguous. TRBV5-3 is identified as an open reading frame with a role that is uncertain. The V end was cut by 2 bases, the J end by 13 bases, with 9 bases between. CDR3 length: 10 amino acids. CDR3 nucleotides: TGTGCCAGAAGCTTTCCCGCATGGTACTTC. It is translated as CARSFPAWYF.

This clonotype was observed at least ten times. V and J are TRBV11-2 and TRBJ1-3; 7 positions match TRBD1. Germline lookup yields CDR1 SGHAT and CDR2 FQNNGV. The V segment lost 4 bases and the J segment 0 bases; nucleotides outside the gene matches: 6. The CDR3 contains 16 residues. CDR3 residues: CASSSADRASGNTIYF. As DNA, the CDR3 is TGTGCCAGCAGCTCAGCCGACAGGGCCTCTGGAAACACCATATATTTT.

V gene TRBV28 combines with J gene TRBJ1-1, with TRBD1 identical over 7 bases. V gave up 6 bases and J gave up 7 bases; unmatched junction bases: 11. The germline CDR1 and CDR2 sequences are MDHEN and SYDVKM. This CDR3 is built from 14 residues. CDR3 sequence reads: CASSLGGAGGEAFF. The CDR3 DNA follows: TGTGCCAGCAGCCTAGGAGGAGCAGGGGGTGAAGCTTTCTTT.

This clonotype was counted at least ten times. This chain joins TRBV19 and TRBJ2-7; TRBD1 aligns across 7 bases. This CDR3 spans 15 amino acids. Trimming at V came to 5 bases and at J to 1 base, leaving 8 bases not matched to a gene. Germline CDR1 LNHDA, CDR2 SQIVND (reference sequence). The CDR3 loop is CASSPGETGSYEQYF. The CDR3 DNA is TGTGCCAGTAGTCCTGGGGAGACAGGGTCCTACGAGCAGTACTTC.

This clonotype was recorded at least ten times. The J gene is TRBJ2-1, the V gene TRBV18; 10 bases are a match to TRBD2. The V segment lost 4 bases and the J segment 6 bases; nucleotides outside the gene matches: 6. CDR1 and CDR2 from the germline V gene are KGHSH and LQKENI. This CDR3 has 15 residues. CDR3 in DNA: TGTGCCAGCTCACGGATGGCTAGCGGGGGCAATGAGCAGTTCTTC. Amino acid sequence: CASSRMASGGNEQFF.

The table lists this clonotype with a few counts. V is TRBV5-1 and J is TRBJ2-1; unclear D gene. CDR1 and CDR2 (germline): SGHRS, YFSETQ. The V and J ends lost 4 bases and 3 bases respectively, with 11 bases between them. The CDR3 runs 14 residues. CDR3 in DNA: TGCGCCAGCAGCCCAGACGGATTCTACAATGAGCAGTTCTTC. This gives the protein CASSPDGFYNEQFF.

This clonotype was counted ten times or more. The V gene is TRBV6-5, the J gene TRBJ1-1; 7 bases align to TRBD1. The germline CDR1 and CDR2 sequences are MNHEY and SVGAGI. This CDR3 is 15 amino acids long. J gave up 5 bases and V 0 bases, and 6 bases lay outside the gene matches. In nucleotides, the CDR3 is TGTGCCAGCAGTTACTCCCCAACAGGGGAAACTGAAGCTTTCTTT. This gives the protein CASSYSPTGETEAFF.

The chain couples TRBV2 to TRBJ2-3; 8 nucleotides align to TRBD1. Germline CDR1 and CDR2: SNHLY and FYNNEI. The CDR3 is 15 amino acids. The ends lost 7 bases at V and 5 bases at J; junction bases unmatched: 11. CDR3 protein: CASTDPTGVGDTQYF. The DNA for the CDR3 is TGTGCCAGCACCGACCCGACAGGGGTGGGAGATACGCAGTATTTT.

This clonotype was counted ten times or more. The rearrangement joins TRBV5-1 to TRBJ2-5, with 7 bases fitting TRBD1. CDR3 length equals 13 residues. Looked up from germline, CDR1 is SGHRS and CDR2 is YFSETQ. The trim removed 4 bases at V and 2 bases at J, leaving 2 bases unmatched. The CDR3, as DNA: TGCGCCAGCAGCCTGGACAGGCAAGAGACCCAGTACTTC. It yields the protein CASSLDRQETQYF.

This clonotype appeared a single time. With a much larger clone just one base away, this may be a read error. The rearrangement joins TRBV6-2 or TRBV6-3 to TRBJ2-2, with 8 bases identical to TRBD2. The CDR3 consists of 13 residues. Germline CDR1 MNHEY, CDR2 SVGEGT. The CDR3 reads CVSSSGEAGELFF. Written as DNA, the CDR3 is TGTGTCAGCAGTAGCGGGGAAGCCGGGGAGCTGTTTTTT.

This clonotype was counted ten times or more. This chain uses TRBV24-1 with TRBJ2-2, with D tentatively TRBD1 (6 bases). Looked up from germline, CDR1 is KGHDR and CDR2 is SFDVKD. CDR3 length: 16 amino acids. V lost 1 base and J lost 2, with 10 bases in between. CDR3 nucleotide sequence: TGTGCCACCAGTGATTTCAGGGGACCTAACACCGGGGAGCTGTTTTTT. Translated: CATSDFRGPNTGELFF.

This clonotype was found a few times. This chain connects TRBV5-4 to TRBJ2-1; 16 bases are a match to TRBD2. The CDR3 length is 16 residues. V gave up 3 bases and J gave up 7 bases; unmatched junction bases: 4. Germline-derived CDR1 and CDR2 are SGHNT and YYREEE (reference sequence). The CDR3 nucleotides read TGTGCCAGCAGCTCGGGACTAGCGGGGGGGCCTAATGAGCAGTTCTTC. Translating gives CASSSGLAGGPNEQFF.

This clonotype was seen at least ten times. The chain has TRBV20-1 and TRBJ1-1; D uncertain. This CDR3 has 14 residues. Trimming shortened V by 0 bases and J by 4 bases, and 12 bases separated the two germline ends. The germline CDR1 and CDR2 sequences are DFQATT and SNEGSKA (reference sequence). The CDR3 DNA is TGCAGTGCTAGAGATGGGAGGAGGGTCACTGAAGCTTTCTTT. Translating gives CSARDGRRVTEAFF.

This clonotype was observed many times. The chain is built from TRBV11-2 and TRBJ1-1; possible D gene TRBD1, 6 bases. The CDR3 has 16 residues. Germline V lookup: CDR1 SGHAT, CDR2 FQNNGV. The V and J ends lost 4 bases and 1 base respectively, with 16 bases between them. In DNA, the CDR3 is TGTGCCAGCAGCTCCGAGGGGGTCCGGAGGAACACTGAAGCTTTCTTT. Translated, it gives CASSSEGVRRNTEAFF.